A single sample is the source of the 18 T cell receptor beta chains below, sequenced in a study of blood T cell repertoires in COVID-19 (dated by TCRdb to about 2020). The library came from the immunoSEQ multiplex PCR assay. The table comes from immuneACCESS by way of TCRdb, which keeps in-frame sequences with V and J called. Part of the clones is missing from these tables; in studies checked, under half for an unresolved V gene and the rest for unknown reasons. In this sample the table shows some 130,000 clones, roughly 80% of which occur a single time. In total, the top ten clones hold approximately 17% of the sample. Material: peripheral blood. These receptors all come from a woman aged 80 or over with acute or convalescent COVID-19.

The V gene is TRBV13, the J gene TRBJ2-7; D possibly corresponds to TRBD2 (6 bases). The CDR3 totals 14 residues. V was shortened by 5 bases and J by 4 bases, with 15 bases between the two germline ends. Germline V gene sequence: CDR1 PRHDT, CDR2 FYEKMQ (reference sequence). CDR3 nucleotides: TGTGCCAGCAGCCATCAAACACTAGCTTACGAGCAGTACTTC. It is translated as CASSHQTLAYEQYF.

The rearrangement joins TRBV6-6 to TRBJ2-7; D is ambiguous. Germline CDR1 reads MNHNY; CDR2 reads SVGAGI (reference sequence). This CDR3 spans 14 amino acids. Trimming left V 0 bases short and J 0 bases short, with 6 bases between. Here the CDR3 DNA reads TGTGCCAGCAGTTACTCGCGCCTCTCCTACGAGCAGTACTTC. Translating it yields CASSYSRLSYEQYF.

The V and J genes are TRBV25-1 and TRBJ2-7, with D perhaps TRBD2 (6 bases). This CDR3 region has 13 residues. CDR1 and CDR2 (germline): MGHDK, SYGVNS. V lost 6 bases and J 3 bases, leaving 12 bases between the germline ends. The chain's CDR3 is CASRRGTDYEQYF. For the CDR3, the DNA is TGTGCCAGCAGACGGGGGACCGACTACGAGCAGTACTTC.

The chain uses TRBV5-1 and TRBJ1-6; D unclear. Germline V gene lookup returns CDR1 SGHRS and CDR2 YFSETQ. The ends were cut back, 0 bases at V and 4 bases at J, with 11 bases in the middle. This CDR3 comprises 16 residues. The CDR3 nucleotides read TGCGCCAGCAGCTTGGTTTCGGGAGTGTATAATTCACCCCTCCACTTT. Residues: CASSLVSGVYNSPLHF.

J is TRBJ2-2 and V is TRBV11-2; 14 positions agree with TRBD2. The CDR3 covers 18 residues. Germline loops: CDR1 SGHAT, CDR2 FQNNGV. The V and J ends lost 6 bases and 2 bases, in that order; junction bases with no gene match: 8. CDR3: CASSYRGTSGRNTGELFF. The CDR3 DNA reads TGTGCCAGCAGTTACAGGGGGACTAGCGGGAGAAACACCGGGGAGCTGTTTTTT.

CDR3 in amino acids: CACHAPPSSGQETQYF. CDR3 in DNA: TGTGCCTGCCACGCCCCCCCCTCTAGCGGCCAAGAGACCCAGTACTTC. The V gene is TRBV30, the J gene TRBJ2-5; 7 nucleotides match TRBD2. Per the germline V gene, CDR1 is GTSNPN and CDR2 is SVGIG (reference sequence). The CDR3 sequence is 16 residues long. J lost 1 base, V lost 6 bases, and 14 bases had no gene match. The variable domain in full, with the rest retrieved from reference TRBV30 and TRBJ2-5, is SQTIHQWPATLVQPVGSPLSLECTVEGTSNPNLYWYRQAAGRGLQLLFYSVGIGQISSEVPQNLSASRPQDRQFILSSKKLLLSDSGFYLCACHAPPSSGQETQYFGPGTRLLVL.

The V and J genes are TRBV30 and TRBJ2-7; D gene uncertain. Germline V gene sequence: CDR1 GTSNPN, CDR2 SVGIG (reference sequence). The CDR3 spans 13 residues. Trimming shortened V by 0 bases and J by 5 bases, and 11 bases separated the two germline ends. The CDR3 nucleotides are TGTGCCTGGAGTGTTCATCGAGTTAACGAGCAGTACTTC. It is translated as CAWSVHRVNEQYF.

This chain joins TRBV6-5 and TRBJ1-4; D gene uncertain. Looked up from germline, CDR1 is MNHEY and CDR2 is SVGAGI. The V and J ends lost 0 bases and 7 bases respectively, with 12 bases between them. There are 15 residues in the CDR3. The CDR3 coding sequence is TGTGCCAGCAGTTACTCCGGGTCGCGGAGTGAAAAACTGTTTTTT. Its protein product is CASSYSGSRSEKLFF.

A few counts support this clone. The chain employs TRBV19 and TRBJ1-1, with 9 nucleotides matching TRBD1. The CDR3 sequence is 15 residues long. The trim removed 5 bases at V and 1 base at J, leaving 5 bases unmatched. Germline V gene sequence: CDR1 LNHDA, CDR2 SQIVND (reference sequence). The DNA for the CDR3 is TGTGCCAGTAGTCCCCCGGACAGGGGGAACACTGAAGCTTTCTTT. This gives the protein CASSPPDRGNTEAFF. Full variable domain (remainder filled in from reference TRBV19 and TRBJ1-1): DGGITQSPKYLFRKEGQNVTLSCEQNLNHDAMYWYRQDPGQGLRLIYYSQIVNDFQKGDIAEGYSVSREKKESFPLTVTSAQKNPTAFYLCASSPPDRGNTEAFFGQGTRLTVV.

This clone was seen a single time. CDR3 nucleotide sequence: TGTGCCAGCATGAGGGGACAGAACACTGAAGCTTTCTTT. As protein: CASMRGQNTEAFF. The V gene is TRBV2, the J gene TRBJ1-1, with D tentatively TRBD1 (6 bases). This CDR3 region has 13 residues. Between the trimmed V and J ends, which lost 7 bases and 1 base, there was a span of 10 bases. Germline V gene data show CDR1 as SNHLY and CDR2 as FYNNEI.

V usage is TRBV30 and J usage is TRBJ2-3; 12 bases match TRBD1. Germline V gene sequence: CDR1 GTSNPN, CDR2 SVGIG (reference sequence). After removal of 7 bases from V and 2 bases from J, the junction contained 7 bases not matched to a gene. The CDR3 length is 15 residues. CDR3 in amino acids: CASSGTGGITDTQYF. The DNA for the CDR3 is TGTGCCTCCTCCGGGACAGGGGGCATCACAGATACGCAGTATTTT. The variable domain in full, with the rest retrieved from reference TRBV30 and TRBJ2-3, is SQTIHQWPATLVQPVGSPLSLECTVEGTSNPNLYWYRQAAGRGLQLLFYSVGIGQISSEVPQNLSASRPQDRQFILSSKKLLLSDSGFYLCASSGTGGITDTQYFGPGTRLTVL.

The chain is built from TRBV9 and TRBJ2-7, with 7 bases lining up with TRBD1. The junction had 7 bases not matched to a gene; V was cut back by 4 bases and J by 6 bases. The CDR3 runs to 13 residues. Germline V CDR1 and CDR2: SGDLS, YYNGEE. The DNA of the CDR3 is TGTGCCAGCAGCCAAGACAGGGTGAGCGAGCAGTACTTC. It encodes CASSQDRVSEQYF.

In this sample, this clone turned up a few times. This rearrangement joins TRBV7-2 to TRBJ2-7; 10 bases line up with TRBD2. Germline V gene sequence: CDR1 SGHTA, CDR2 FQGNSA. V lost 2 bases, J lost 6 bases, and 13 bases stayed unmatched. The CDR3 sequence is 17 residues long. CDR3 loop: CASSLYGLLAGKIEQYF. DNA of the CDR3: TGTGCCAGCAGCTTATACGGCCTACTAGCGGGAAAGATCGAGCAGTACTTC.

CDR3 in amino acids: CAWSKKSTGGETQYF. CDR3 coding DNA: TGTGCCTGGAGTAAGAAGTCCACGGGGGGGGAGACCCAGTACTTC. The rearrangement uses TRBV30 and TRBJ2-5; 8 bases line up with TRBD2. V gave up 2 bases and J gave up 5 bases; unmatched junction bases: 10. This CDR3 is 15 amino acids long. CDR1 is GTSNPN and CDR2 is SVGIG in the germline V gene (reference sequence).

The genes are TRBV6-2 or TRBV6-3 and TRBJ2-5, with 10 bases fitting TRBD2. V was pared by 2 bases and J by 4 bases, with 16 bases of the junction left unmatched. CDR3 length: 19 residues. Germline CDR1 is MNHEY and CDR2 is SVGEGT. The CDR3 sequence is CASSYPLSAAGGIAETQYF. In nucleotides, the CDR3 is TGTGCCAGCAGTTACCCTCTATCAGCAGCGGGAGGGATTGCAGAGACCCAGTACTTC.

The chain recombines TRBV19 with TRBJ1-5; unclear D gene. Germline V gene lookup returns CDR1 LNHDA and CDR2 SQIVND (reference sequence). V was shortened by 4 bases and J by 5 bases, with 9 bases between the two germline ends. CDR3 size: 13 residues. CDR3 in amino acids: CASSKAAHQPQHF. The CDR3 bases are TGTGCCAGTAGTAAGGCGGCGCATCAGCCCCAGCATTTT.

The V call is TRBV5-1, the J call TRBJ2-1; no clear D. Trimming took off 0 bases at V and 3 bases at J, with 7 bases between the two ends. In germline, CDR1 is SGHRS, CDR2 YFSETQ. This CDR3 region has 14 residues. The DNA for the CDR3 is TGCGCCAGCAGCTTGGGACTTAGCTACAATGAGCAGTTCTTC. Translation gives CASSLGLSYNEQFF. The complete variable domain, with remaining parts taken from reference TRBV5-1 and TRBJ2-1, reads KAGVTQTPRYLIKTRGQQVTLSCSPISGHRSVSWYQQTPGQGLQFLFEYFSETQRNKGNFPGRFSGRQFSNSRSEMNVSTLELGDSALYLCASSLGLSYNEQFFGPGTRLTVL.

The chain has TRBV7-2 and TRBJ1-6, with D unresolved. The CDR3 runs 16 residues. V was cut by 4 bases and J by 7 bases, with 17 bases left in between. CDR1 is SGHTA, CDR2 FQGNSA, per germline. The CDR3 region is CASSYWASSGNSPLHF. The CDR3 DNA reads TGTGCCAGCAGCTACTGGGCCTCCTCGGGGAATTCACCCCTCCACTTT.